This T cell receptor (beta chain) was sequenced in a study of OX40 agonist ivuxolimab in advanced cancers. Study details: Patients treated during dose escalation were battling hepatocellular carcinoma, melanoma, renal cell or head and neck cancer. Earlier anti-PD-1, anti-PD-L1 or anti-CTLA-4 therapy was permitted; 30% to 45% had received some. A mean age of approximately 64 years, range about 23 to 80, was recorded, and 70% to 85% were male.

Clones were read by immunoSEQ multiplex PCR, and TCRdb kept only the in-frame ones, dropping some. Among around 140,000 clones listed, 85% to 95% were seen once. Germline CDR1 reads SGHNT; CDR2 reads YENEEA. V lost 5 bases and J 2 bases, leaving 13 bases between the germline ends. The CDR3 contains 14 residues. The chain carries TRBV11-3 and TRBJ2-7; D is possibly TRBD2 (6 bases). This sample comprised CD4+ or CD8+ T cells sorted from blood, obtained in a trial of the OX40 agonist ivuxolimab. This TCR came from an adult with an advanced solid tumor such as melanoma, head and neck, liver or kidney cancer. This CDR3 reads CASSPEGGAYEQYF. CDR3 sequence (DNA): TGTGCCAGCAGCCCGGAAGGAGGGGCCTACGAGCAGTACTTC.